This entry is about one T cell receptor (beta chain). The antigen is undetermined. Assay used: immunoSEQ multiplex PCR; TCRdb lists only in-frame clones, some missing. The data contain 130,000 to 150,000 clones, roughly 90% of them singletons. The source of the sample is a study of cytomegalovirus exposure and HLA in healthy donors. Turning to the study itself: Per a later analysis, the 550 to 850 first-cohort and some 110 validation repertoires shared one platform.

Study outcomes and limitations: The study put 150 to 200 TCR beta chains on its list as cytomegalovirus-associated. In vitro assays verified that three CMV-associated chains recognized CMV antigens specifically. For most TCR sequences rarity was the rule, although some public TCRs occurred in many donors.

The CDR3 runs to 15 residues. V was trimmed by 5 bases and J by 6 bases, leaving 19 bases between them. The germline CDR1 and CDR2 sequences are SEHNR and FQNEAQ (reference sequence). The sequencing sample was made of PBMCs. The sequence was obtained from a young man in good health and CMV-seronegative. The chain combines TRBV7-9 with TRBJ2-5; tentative D call: TRBD1 (7 bases). The CDR3 bases are TGTGCCAGCAGCAATCGACAGGGAGGATCAAAGACCCAGTACTTC. The encoded protein is CASSNRQGGSKTQYF.